Shown below are 24 T cell receptor beta chains from a single sample sequenced in a study of T cell clonality in common variable immunodeficiency. Profiling relied on immunoSEQ multiplex PCR, and the TCRdb table lists in-frame clones only, not all of them. The sample lists about 33,000 clones, none appearing once, the ten largest making up about 6.1%. These receptors' targets are unknown. Broader study findings: Common variable immunodeficiency TCR beta sequences reportedly had fewer deletions and N-nucleotide insertions.

Source material: peripheral blood mononuclear cells. These receptor sequences come from a human donor with common variable immunodeficiency.

The sample holds a few counts of this clone. The sequence runs out 3 residues before the end of the CDR3; the remainder is reconstructed from the germline J gene. The chain recombines TRBV7-8 with TRBJ1-1; maybe TRBD1 (6 bases). The CDR3 sequence is 12 residues long. Germline lookup yields CDR1 SGHVS and CDR2 FQNEAQ. Trimming took 8 bases from V and 0 from J, leaving 7 bases between them. The CDR3 is CASRQVNTEAFF. The CDR3 bases that were read are TGTGCCAGCCGACAGGTGAACACTGAA.

This clone was seen repeatedly, ten times or more. The CDR3 loop is CSARGQGGYGYTF. The sequenced CDR3 bases are TGCAGTGCTAGGGGACAGGGGGGCTATGGC. The V call is TRBV20-1, the J call TRBJ1-2; 11 bases agree with TRBD1. The read terminates 3 residues before the CDR3 end, so the remaining end is supplied by the germline J gene. The CDR3 totals 13 residues. J was trimmed by 4 bases and V by 3 bases; bases with no gene match: 1. Germline V lookup: CDR1 DFQATT, CDR2 SNEGSKA (reference sequence).

At least ten counts were recorded for this clone. The read gets to within 3 residues of the CDR3 end, and the germline J gene fills in the rest. V is TRBV30 and J is TRBJ1-4; TRBD1 is a possible D gene (5 bases). Germline V gives CDR1 GTSNPN, CDR2 SVGIG (reference sequence). V lost 1 base and J 8 bases, leaving 14 bases between the germline ends. This CDR3 region has 14 residues. The CDR3 DNA, read in part, is TGTGCCTGGAGTGGGGGGGGATTAGGAGAAAAA. Translation: CAWSGGGLGEK. In full, the CDR3 is CAWSGGGLGEKLFF.

This clone was picked up a small number of times. The observed sequence ends 3 residues before the CDR3 terminus, with the missing tail filled in from the germline J gene. The J gene is TRBJ1-1, the V gene TRBV11-2, with 11 bases lining up with TRBD1. Trimming took 5 bases from V and 7 from J; bases not matched to a gene: 6. Germline CDR1 and CDR2: SGHAT and FQNNGV. This CDR3 spans 14 amino acids. CDR3 sequence: CASSPGQGVVEAFF. The covered CDR3 bases are TGTGCCAGCAGCCCGGGACAGGGGGTAGTTGAA.

Many counts were recorded for this clone. The CDR3 end falls 3 residues outside the read, so it is completed with the germline J gene. The chain is built from TRBV5-1 and TRBJ1-1, with 7 bases identical to TRBD1. J was trimmed by 2 bases and V by 4 bases; bases with no gene match: 5. The CDR3 consists of 14 residues. Germline assignment: CDR1 SGHRS and CDR2 YFSETQ. CDR3 DNA, as far as it was read: TGCGCCAGCAGCGGGGGACAGTTCAACACTGAA. This translates into CASSGGQFNTE. The complete CDR3 sequence is CASSGGQFNTEAFF.

This clone was counted a few times. The read terminates 3 residues before the CDR3 end, so the remaining end is supplied by the germline J gene. The rearrangement joins TRBV18 to TRBJ1-4; the match to TRBD1 covers 8 bases. The V gene's germline CDR1 is KGHSH and CDR2 LQKENI. This CDR3 spans 15 amino acids. After removal of 5 bases from V and 7 bases from J, the junction contained 9 bases not matched to a gene. CDR3 sequence reads: CASSIGQGSGEKLFF. The CDR3 DNA, read in part, is TGTGCCAGCTCAATTGGACAGGGATCGGGTGAAAAA.

Many counts were recorded for this clone. The read gets to within 3 residues of the CDR3 end, and the germline J gene fills in the rest. The gene calls are TRBV11-2 and TRBJ1-2, with no clear D. The CDR3 runs to 13 residues. The germline CDR1 and CDR2 sequences are SGHAT and FQNNGV. The sequenced part of the CDR3 DNA is TGTGCCAGCAGCTCCCAGGCCCGGTCCCGC. Protein product: CASSSQARSR. The whole CDR3 sequence is CASSSQARSRYTF.

This clone turned up a few times. The observed sequence ends 3 residues before the CDR3 terminus, with the missing tail filled in from the germline J gene. This sample includes further DNA sequences coding for the same CDR3. The chain links TRBV7-2 to TRBJ2-3; 12 bases map to TRBD2. The CDR3 consists of 15 residues. Germline-derived CDR1 and CDR2 are SGHTA and FQGNSA. V was clipped by 5 bases and J by 6 bases; unmatched bases: 6. The CDR3 protein is CASSPRTSGGDTQYF. CDR3 DNA (partial): TGTGCCAGCAGCCCACGAACTAGCGGGGGGGATACG.

The table lists this clone with a few counts. Read sequence stops 3 residues before the CDR3 end, and the germline J gene provides the missing end. This sequence joins TRBV6-1 and TRBJ2-7; D unresolved. CDR1 MNHNS and CDR2 SASEGT come from the germline V gene. Trimming cost V 4 bases and J 2 bases, with 12 bases left between them. This CDR3 comprises 14 residues. The sequenced CDR3 bases are TGTGCCAGCAGTGGGGCAGCTGTTGCCTACGAG. Translating gives CASSGAAVAYE. The full CDR3 is CASSGAAVAYEQYF.

At least ten counts were recorded for this clone. The read terminates 3 residues ahead of where the CDR3 ends, so the germline J gene completes it. The rearrangement links TRBV30 to TRBJ1-1, with D perhaps matching TRBD1 (5 bases). Trimming pared 3 bases from V and 1 base from J, leaving 12 bases between. Germline values: CDR1 GTSNPN, CDR2 SVGIG (reference sequence). CDR3 length equals 14 residues. The CDR3 here is CAWRLRQSNTEAFF. CDR3 bases read: TGTGCCTGGAGGCTTAGACAGTCGAACACTGAA.

This clone has at least ten counts. The sequence runs out 3 residues before the end of the CDR3; the remainder is reconstructed from the germline J gene. V gene TRBV19 combines with J gene TRBJ1-4; D uncertain. The V end lost 6 bases, the J end lost 8 bases, and 19 bases lay between the germline ends. Germline CDR1 LNHDA, CDR2 SQIVND (reference sequence). This CDR3 is built from 15 residues. CDR3 region: CASRGISPTPEKLFF. Incomplete CDR3 DNA: TGTGCCAGTAGAGGAATCAGCCCGACTCCCGAAAAA.

This clone showed up many times. From the germline J gene comes the end of the CDR3, since the read stops 3 residues before it. The chain has TRBV19 and TRBJ1-5; 10 bases line up with TRBD1. From germline, CDR1 is LNHDA and CDR2 SQIVND (reference sequence). V lost 6 bases and J lost 5; bases outside the gene matches: 10. This CDR3 is 16 amino acids long. CDR3 amino acids: CASRISPGTGDQPQHF. The CDR3 DNA, read in part, is TGTGCCAGTAGAATTTCTCCAGGGACAGGGGATCAGCCC.

This clone was observed a few times. Sequencing ends 3 residues short of the CDR3 end; the germline J gene provides the rest. The J gene is TRBJ1-2, the V gene TRBV20-1, with TRBD1 as a possible D gene (5 bases). With 4 bases removed from V and 1 base from J, the gap between germline ends came to 10 bases. CDR3 length equals 13 residues. CDR1 DFQATT and CDR2 SNEGSKA come from the germline V gene (reference sequence). The CDR3 bases that were read are TGCAGTGCTACGCAGGGAGGTAACTATGGC. The encoded protein is CSATQGGNYG. The whole CDR3 sequence reads CSATQGGNYGYTF.

This clone was recorded at least ten times. The read terminates 3 residues before the CDR3 end, so the remaining end is supplied by the germline J gene. The rearrangement uses TRBV11-3 and TRBJ2-1; 10 nucleotides agree with TRBD1. The J segment lost 7 bases and the V segment lost 3 bases, leaving 6 bases of the junction unmatched. The CDR3 covers 15 residues. In germline, CDR1 is SGHNT, CDR2 YENEEA. The CDR3 here is CASSFGGTGENEQFF. Incomplete CDR3 DNA: TGTGCCAGCAGCTTCGGAGGGACAGGGGAGAATGAG.

Turning to this clone: The sequence runs out 3 residues before the end of the CDR3; the remainder is reconstructed from the germline J gene. This sequence joins TRBV23-1 and TRBJ1-5; 7 nucleotides agree with TRBD1. TRBV23-1 is assigned to the ORF class and has an uncertain function. The CDR3 sequence is 15 residues long. Trimming at V came to 3 bases and at J to 9 bases, leaving 11 bases not matched to a gene. This CDR3 is CASSHPRQGSGPQHF. The DNA read from the CDR3 is TGCGCCAGCAGTCACCCACGACAGGGATCAGGGCCC.

This clone came up a few times. The DNA ends 3 residues before the CDR3 does, and the rest of the CDR3 is filled in from the germline J gene. V gene TRBV7-9 combines with J gene TRBJ2-3; D gene ambiguous. Trimming cost V 6 bases and J 2 bases, with 9 bases left between them. CDR3 length: 13 residues. CDR1 and CDR2 (germline): SEHNR, FQNEAQ (reference sequence). CDR3 protein: CASRPAFTDTQYF. The CDR3 DNA, read in part, is TGTGCCAGCAGGCCCGCGTTCACAGATACG. Based on the CDR3 plus reference TRBV7-9 and TRBJ2-3, the full variable domain is DTGVSQNPRHKITKRGQNVTFRCDPISEHNRLYWYRQTLGQGPEFLTYFQNEAQLEKSRLLSDRFSAERPKGSFSTLEIQRTEQGDSAMYLCASRPAFTDTQYFGPGTRLTVL.

This CDR3 reads CASNREYYNSPLHF. The DNA read from the CDR3 is TGTGCCAGCAACAGGGAGTACTATAATTCACCC. The V call is TRBV5-5, the J call TRBJ1-6; D is possibly TRBD1 (6 bases). The read terminates 3 residues ahead of where the CDR3 ends, so the germline J gene completes it. The V end was cut by 6 bases, the J end by 3 bases, with 10 bases between. Per the germline V gene, CDR1 is SGHKS and CDR2 is YYEKEE (reference sequence). The CDR3 runs to 14 residues. Filled out from reference TRBV5-5 and TRBJ1-6, the complete variable domain reads DAGVTQSPTHLIKTRGQQVTLRCSPISGHKSVSWYQQVLGQGPQFIFQYYEKEERGRGNFPDRFSARQFPNYSSELNVNALLLGDSALYLCASNREYYNSPLHFGNGTRLTVT.

The table lists this clone with a few counts. Read sequence stops 3 residues before the CDR3 end, and the germline J gene provides the missing end. This chain uses TRBV13 with TRBJ2-1; 7 bases are shared with TRBD1. The V segment lost 5 bases and the J segment 0 bases; nucleotides outside the gene matches: 4. Germline CDR1 reads PRHDT; CDR2 reads FYEKMQ (reference sequence). The CDR3 loop spans 15 amino acids. CDR3 bases read: TGTGCCAGCAGCCGACAGGGTGCCTCCTACAATGAG. Protein: CASSRQGASYNE. The entire CDR3 sequence reads CASSRQGASYNEQFF.

To note about this clone: The read falls 3 residues short of the CDR3 end, and the missing part is taken from the germline J gene. The chain combines TRBV2 with TRBJ1-1, with 9 bases that match TRBD1. V dropped 6 bases and J dropped 5; count of bases not matched to a gene: 13. Germline V CDR1 and CDR2: SNHLY, FYNNEI. CDR3 length: 16 amino acids. Partial CDR3 DNA: TGTGCCAGCAGGGAGGGACAGGGTGGCCGTGAGACTGAA. Its protein is CASREGQGGRETE. The whole CDR3 is CASREGQGGRETEAFF.

The table lists this clone with a few counts. Since a much larger clone is just one base distant, this may be a read error. The read comes to an end 3 residues before the CDR3 does, leaving the germline J gene to fill in the end. The rearrangement links TRBV2 to TRBJ1-4; 9 bases map to TRBD1. Trimming removed 6 bases from V and 8 bases from J; junction bases left unmatched: 10. The CDR3 runs 15 residues. CDR1 and CDR2 from the germline V gene are SNHLY and FYNNEI. Incomplete CDR3 DNA: TGTGCCAGCAGGCTACTCCGGGACAGGGAGGAAAAA. Translation: CASRLLRDREEK. Given in full, the CDR3 is CASRLLRDREEKLFF.

A note on this clone: The CDR3 is cut off 3 residues early in the read; its end comes from the germline J gene. The V and J genes are TRBV19 and TRBJ2-5, with a possible D match to TRBD1 (7 bases). The ends were cut back, 5 bases at V and 2 bases at J, with 12 bases in the middle. Germline V gene data show CDR1 as LNHDA and CDR2 as SQIVND (reference sequence). The CDR3 has 14 residues. The DNA read from the CDR3 is TGTGCCAGTAGTTTCCAGGGGGGTCAAGAGACC. It encodes CASSFQGGQET. The full-length CDR3 reads as CASSFQGGQETQYF.

Notes on this clone: The observed sequence ends 3 residues before the CDR3 terminus, with the missing tail filled in from the germline J gene. The chain couples TRBV30 to TRBJ1-5; 10 positions agree with TRBD1. J was trimmed by 4 bases and V by 8 bases; bases with no gene match: 5. Germline V lookup: CDR1 GTSNPN, CDR2 SVGIG (reference sequence). The CDR3 is 13 residues long. CDR3 DNA, as far as it was read: TGTGCCGGACGACAGGGGGCAAATCAGCCC. It codes for CAGRQGANQP. The CDR3 in full is CAGRQGANQPQHF.

This clone was counted ten times or more. Read coverage stops 3 residues before the CDR3 terminus; the germline J gene supplies the remainder. The genes are TRBV20-1 and TRBJ1-2; 8 nucleotides align to TRBD1. The CDR3 is made up of 17 amino acids. CDR1 is DFQATT, CDR2 SNEGSKA, per germline (reference sequence). Incomplete CDR3 DNA: TGCAGTGCTAAGGATGAGGCCTTACAGGGGGAATACTTCGGC. Residues: CSAKDEALQGEYFG. The whole CDR3 region reads CSAKDEALQGEYFGYTF.

A note on this clone: The read ends 3 residues before the CDR3 terminus; that terminus is restored from the germline J gene. J is TRBJ1-1 and V is TRBV2; the D gene is possibly TRBD1 (6 bases). The germline V gene has CDR1 SNHLY and CDR2 FYNNEI. CDR3 size: 13 residues. Incomplete CDR3 DNA: TGTGCCAGCAGTGAGCTCGGGGAAGGGGGA. This codes for CASSELGEGG. The whole CDR3 protein reads CASSELGEGGAFF.